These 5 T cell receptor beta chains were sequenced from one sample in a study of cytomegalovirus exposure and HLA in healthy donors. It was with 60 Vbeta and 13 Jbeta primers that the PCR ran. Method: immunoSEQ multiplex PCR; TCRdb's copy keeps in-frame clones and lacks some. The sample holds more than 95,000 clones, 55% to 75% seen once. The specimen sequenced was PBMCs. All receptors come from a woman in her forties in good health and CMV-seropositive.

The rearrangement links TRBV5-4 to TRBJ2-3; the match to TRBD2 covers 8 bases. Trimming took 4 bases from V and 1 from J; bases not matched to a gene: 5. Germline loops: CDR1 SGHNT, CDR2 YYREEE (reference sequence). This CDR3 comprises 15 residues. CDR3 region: CASSTGGARTDTQYF. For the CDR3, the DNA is TGTGCCAGCAGCACCGGGGGGGCGCGCACAGATACGCAGTATTTT.

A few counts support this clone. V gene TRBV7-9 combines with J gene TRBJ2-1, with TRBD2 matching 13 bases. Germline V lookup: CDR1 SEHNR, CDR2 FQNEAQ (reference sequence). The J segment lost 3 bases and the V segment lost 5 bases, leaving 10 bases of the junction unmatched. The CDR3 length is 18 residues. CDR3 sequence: CASSKSTSGRDNYNEQFF. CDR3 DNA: TGTGCCAGCAGCAAAAGTACTAGCGGGAGGGATAACTACAATGAGCAGTTCTTC.

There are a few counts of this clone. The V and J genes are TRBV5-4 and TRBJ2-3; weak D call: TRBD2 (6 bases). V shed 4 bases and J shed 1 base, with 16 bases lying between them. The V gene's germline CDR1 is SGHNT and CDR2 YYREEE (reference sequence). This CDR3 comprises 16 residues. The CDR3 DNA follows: TGTGCCAGCAGCGCCCCCACCGGGAGTCGCACAGATACGCAGTATTTT. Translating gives CASSAPTGSRTDTQYF.

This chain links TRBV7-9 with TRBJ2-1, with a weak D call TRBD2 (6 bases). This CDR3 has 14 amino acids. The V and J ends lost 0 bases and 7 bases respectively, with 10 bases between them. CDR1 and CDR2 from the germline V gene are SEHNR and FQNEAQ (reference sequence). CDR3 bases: TGTGCCAGCAGCTTAGCGTGGGGGGAGAATGAGCAGTTCTTC. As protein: CASSLAWGENEQFF.

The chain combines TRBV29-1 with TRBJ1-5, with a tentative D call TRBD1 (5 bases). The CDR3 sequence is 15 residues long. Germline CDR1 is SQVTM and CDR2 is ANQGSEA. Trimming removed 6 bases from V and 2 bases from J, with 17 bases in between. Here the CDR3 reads CSVAPGGAGNQPQHF. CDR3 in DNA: TGCAGCGTCGCCCCGGGTGGGGCCGGCAATCAGCCCCAGCATTTT.